A single sample is the source of the 2 T cell receptor beta chains below, sequenced in a study of T cells in Graves' hyperthyroidism and ophthalmopathy. The investigators amplified TCR beta CDR3 regions from RNA transcripts. First-round RT-PCR targeting the TCR CDR3 was performed with the HTBI primer set. TCRdb analysed the multiplex PCR reads with MiXCR anew, one entry per CDR3 protein. The data hold some 490,000 distinct CDR3 sequences, with about 20% observed a single time. The sequencing sample was made of blood. These receptor sequences come from a woman in her seventies with Graves' ophthalmopathy.

This clonotype was found many times. The chain recombines TRBV6-5 with TRBJ2-7, with a possible D match to TRBD2 (6 bases). The CDR3 has 15 residues. V was pared by 5 bases and J by 2 bases, with 16 bases between. CDR1 MNHEY and CDR2 SVGAGI come from the germline V gene. CDR3 residues: CASSTRTIQTYEQYF. DNA of the CDR3: TGTGCCAGCAGTACTCGGACTATACAAACCTACGAGCAGTACTTC.

This clonotype was recorded once. The chain recombines TRBV7-8 with TRBJ1-5, with D perhaps TRBD1 (5 bases). CDR1 SGHVS and CDR2 FQNEAQ come from the germline V gene. The CDR3 consists of 16 residues. Trimming removed 1 base at V and 3 bases at J, with 13 bases between. CDR3 coding DNA: TGTGCCAGCAGCTTAGTTCCCGGGACGGTCAATCAGCCCCAGCATTTT. Translating it yields CASSLVPGTVNQPQHF.